What follows is one TCR beta chain and its context. This receptor's antigen is unknown. No much larger clone exists at a distance of one base, and base qualities are not known. TCRdb names Illumina NovaSeq 6000 as the instrument used. TCRalpha and TCRbeta cDNA libraries were constructed by 5'RACE with constant-segment primers, with sample barcodes and unique molecular identifiers being introduced. RNA was extracted from every sample with Trizol reagent. Library amplification was performed in two PCR steps, and a second sample barcode and Illumina TruSeq adapters were introduced in the second step. Sequencing of the libraries was done on an Illumina NovaSeq, producing 2 x 150 bp paired-end reads. The original methods were these. With migec v1.2.7, reads were demultiplexed and then collapsed into UMI-guided consensus sequences. Using mixcr v2.1.11, UMI consensuses were aligned to TRA and TRB V and J templates and then assembled into clonotypes. A clonotype was counted as expanded or contracted only if both edgeR and NoisET called the change significant, with noise models trained on biological replicates. For edgeR calls, the thresholds were a false discovery rate-adjusted p below 0.01 and a log2 fold-change of 1. PCA with hierarchical clustering of max-normalized trajectories of the 1000 most abundant clonotypes was used as exploratory dynamics analysis. Each responding clone was given a CD4 or CD8 phenotype based on the CD4+ and CD8+ repertoires, which had been sequenced separately. Through fastp at Q25 and MiXCR, TCRdb rebuilt clones from the public reads, retaining in-frame beta chains. Rows with one shared CDR3 protein collapse into an entry with the most common genes and DNA. For this entry, the V and J calls and clone size follow TCRdb and not the study's own pipeline. The sample has 550,000 to 700,000 distinct CDR3 sequences on record, roughly 18% of them singletons. The top ten clones comprise around 11% of the sample.

The entry originates in a study of T-cell memory formation after mild COVID-19 (dated by TCRdb to the early 2020s). General notes on the study: Most TCR sequence clusters were specific to one of the two donors. In two donors, T-cell clones that expanded and contracted after mild COVID-19 were tracked by sequencing TCRalpha and TCRbeta repertoires over time. Two young, previously healthy adult volunteers made up the cohort, one male and one female.

Ficoll-Paque density gradient centrifugation was the method used to isolate PBMCs. The cysteine opens and the phenylalanine closes a CDR3 of 16 amino acids. This entry keeps only the CDR3 DNA: 48 bases, framed from base 1. V is pruned by 7 bases and J by 6 bases, leaving 14 bases of the junction without a gene match. General findings and caveats noted by the study authors: From day 15 to 85, contracting clones showed balanced CD4/CD8 phenotypes, whereas a second wave of clones that expanded from day 15 to 37 leaned towards CD4+. Contracting CD4+ clones were located mainly in the CM and EM memory subsets, whereas CD8+ clones were found to be enriched in EMRA. The second-wave clones that peaked on day 37 were not confirmed to be SARS-CoV-2 specific. Some responding clones were detected in pre-infection memory, which suggested that pre-existing cross-reactive memory T cells had joined the SARS-CoV-2 response. Only two mild cases were covered by the study, and larger cohorts that include severe cases with pre-infection samples were considered necessary.

Recombination joined TRBV12-3 or TRBV12-4 with TRBJ2-1, and 8 bases in between align with TRBD2. The clonotype comes from an adult woman who had mild COVID-19 (a few samples of this study predate the infection). The sample titles of this study are shuffled in the database, so cell type and time point are left out; the donor was told from shared clones. The sequencing input was PBMCs or a T cell subset sorted from them (not recorded which). The CDR3: CASKKSGERGTNEQFF. The DNA sequence is TGTGCCAGCAAAAAAAGCGGGGAGCGGGGGACCAATGAGCAGTTCTTC.